The source of this T cell receptor beta chain is a study of technical replicates of blood from several donors. Assay used: immunoSEQ multiplex PCR; TCRdb lists only in-frame clones, some missing. The sample holds some 71,000 clones, nearly 98% seen once. This CDR3 region has 18 residues. Per germline, CDR1 MDHEN and CDR2 SYDVKM. V gave up 3 bases and J gave up 3 bases, with 21 bases separating them. The clonotype comes from a human donor in good health. This chain links TRBV28 with TRBJ2-1; D is unclear. Specimen: T cells isolated from PBMCs. CDR3 in amino acids: CASSFGYRLEVNYNEQFF. In DNA, the CDR3 is TGTGCCAGCAGTTTCGGCTACCGGCTAGAAGTGAACTACAATGAGCAGTTCTTC.